The 28 T cell receptor beta chains below all came from one sample that was sequenced in a study of cytomegalovirus exposure and HLA in healthy donors. 13 Jbeta primers and 60 Vbeta primers were used for the PCR. The table came from immunoSEQ multiplex PCR; TCRdb's copy has only in-frame clones and leaves some out. This sample has 200,000 to 250,000 clones, with 65% to 80% found just once. The sample consisted of PBMCs. The source is a man aged 40-55 years in good health and CMV-seronegative.

The chain is built from TRBV15 and TRBJ1-4, with D perhaps TRBD1 (5 bases). The CDR3 has 14 residues. The ends were cut back, 1 base at V and 5 bases at J, with 8 bases in the middle. CDR1 is LNHNV and CDR2 is YYDKDF in the germline V gene (reference sequence). The CDR3 nucleotides are TGTGCCACCAGCAGAGTTACAGGAAATGAAAAACTGTTTTTT. It specifies CATSRVTGNEKLFF.

V usage is TRBV10-3 and J usage is TRBJ2-1, with 7 bases matching TRBD2. The CDR3 consists of 13 residues. V lost 6 bases to trimming and J lost 8 bases; unmatched junction nucleotides: 7. Germline CDR1 is ENHRY and CDR2 is SYGVKD. CDR3: CAIRWEGRHEQFF. The CDR3 DNA reads as TGTGCCATCAGGTGGGAGGGCCGTCATGAGCAGTTCTTC.

This clone was counted once. This chain connects TRBV27 to TRBJ2-2; 11 bases are a match to TRBD1. V gave up 5 bases and J gave up 1 base; unmatched junction bases: 6. Germline V gene data show CDR1 as MNHEY and CDR2 as SMNVEV (reference sequence). CDR3 length: 17 residues. The CDR3 sequence: CASSPPGQGVNTGELFF. Written as DNA, the CDR3 is TGTGCCAGCAGTCCGCCGGGACAGGGGGTGAACACCGGGGAGCTGTTTTTT.

The gene calls are TRBV18 and TRBJ2-5; 12 bases match TRBD2. Per the germline V gene, CDR1 is KGHSH and CDR2 is LQKENI. Trimming took 3 bases from V and 1 from J; bases not matched to a gene: 12. This CDR3 comprises 19 residues. The chain's CDR3 is CASSPFLRLAGDRQETQYF. CDR3 sequence (DNA): TGTGCCAGCTCACCCTTCCTTCGACTAGCGGGAGACCGCCAAGAGACCCAGTACTTC.

In its sample, this clone was seen a few times. CDR3 loop: CAIRTTGLDAGDYYEQYF. The CDR3 DNA reads TGTGCCATCAGGACGACAGGGTTGGACGCTGGGGATTACTACGAGCAGTACTTC. This chain joins TRBV10-3 and TRBJ2-7, with 7 bases identical to TRBD1. Trimming removed 6 bases from V and 3 bases from J; junction bases left unmatched: 20. The CDR3 consists of 18 residues. Germline V gene data show CDR1 as ENHRY and CDR2 as SYGVKD.

V and J are TRBV5-1 and TRBJ2-7; perhaps TRBD1 as D (5 bases). Germline V gene data show CDR1 as SGHRS and CDR2 as YFSETQ. The V end lost 5 bases, the J end lost 2 bases, and 14 bases lay between the germline ends. The CDR3 loop spans 14 amino acids. The CDR3 DNA reads as TGCGCCAGCAGACCCCAGGGATCCCCCTACGAGCAGTACTTC. As protein: CASRPQGSPYEQYF.

The J gene is TRBJ1-1, the V gene TRBV7-9; D not resolved. The V end was cut by 2 bases, the J end by 4 bases, with 5 bases between. The germline CDR1 and CDR2 sequences are SEHNR and FQNEAQ (reference sequence). This CDR3 region has 12 residues. DNA for the CDR3: TGTGCCAGCAGCTTAATTAGCACTGAAGCTTTCTTT. This encodes CASSLISTEAFF.

The rearrangement joins TRBV7-9 to TRBJ2-7; no clear D gene. The V gene lost 4 bases and the J gene lost 5 bases, with 6 bases spanning the gap. The CDR3 is made up of 11 amino acids. Per the germline V gene, CDR1 is SEHNR and CDR2 is FQNEAQ (reference sequence). The chain's CDR3 is CASSYKNEQYF. The DNA of the CDR3 is TGTGCCAGCAGCTATAAAAACGAGCAGTACTTC.

This chain uses TRBV9 with TRBJ1-2; TRBD1 aligns across 12 bases. V was clipped by 4 bases and J by 4 bases; unmatched bases: 5. The CDR3 runs to 15 residues. Germline V gene data show CDR1 as SGDLS and CDR2 as YYNGEE. The CDR3 bases are TGTGCCAGCAGCCCTGGGACAGGGGGCCTCTATGGCTACACCTTC. It codes for CASSPGTGGLYGYTF.

This chain connects TRBV20-1 to TRBJ1-2; possibly TRBD1 for D (5 bases). The CDR3 loop spans 11 amino acids. V lost 5 bases and J lost 4, with 8 bases in between. Germline V lookup: CDR1 DFQATT, CDR2 SNEGSKA (reference sequence). CDR3 nucleotide sequence: TGCAGTGCTGGCAGGGCCTATGGCTACACCTTC. This gives the protein CSAGRAYGYTF.

The gene calls are TRBV28 and TRBJ1-6; D gene ambiguous. The CDR3 loop spans 15 amino acids. CDR1 is MDHEN, CDR2 SYDVKM, per germline. V shed 2 bases and J shed 0 bases, with 5 bases lying between them. DNA of the CDR3: TGTGCCAGCAGTTTAGTCAGCTCCTATAATTCACCCCTCCACTTT. This translates into CASSLVSSYNSPLHF. Using reference TRBV28 and TRBJ1-6 for the parts outside the CDR3, the full variable domain is DVKVTQSSRYLVKRTGEKVFLECVQDMDHENMFWYRQDPGLGLRLIYFSYDVKMKEKGDIPEGYSVSREKKERFSLILESASTNQTSMYLCASSLVSSYNSPLHFGNGTRLTVT.

CDR3 sequence reads: CASSVTGDAGEQYF. As DNA, the CDR3 is TGCGCCAGCAGCGTGACAGGGGATGCGGGCGAGCAGTACTTC. The chain employs TRBV5-1 and TRBJ2-7, with 8 bases identical to TRBD1. The CDR3 has 14 amino acids. Germline values: CDR1 SGHRS, CDR2 YFSETQ. After removal of 4 bases from V and 6 bases from J, the junction contained 9 bases not matched to a gene.

The V gene is TRBV9, the J gene TRBJ1-3; D ambiguous. Germline V gene data show CDR1 as SGDLS and CDR2 as YYNGEE. The CDR3 has 14 amino acids. The germline V and J ends were trimmed by 3 bases and 1 base, with 8 bases remaining between them. CDR3 loop: CASSEEGSGNTIYF. For the CDR3, the DNA is TGTGCCAGCAGCGAAGAGGGTTCTGGAAACACCATATATTTT.

This sequence joins TRBV29-1 and TRBJ2-1, with TRBD1 identical over 8 bases. Germline assignment: CDR1 SQVTM and CDR2 ANQGSEA. The V and J ends lost 4 bases and 0 bases, in that order; junction bases with no gene match: 2. The CDR3 runs to 14 residues. CDR3 amino acids: CSVGTGSSYNEQFF. In DNA form, the CDR3 reads TGCAGCGTTGGGACAGGGAGCTCCTACAATGAGCAGTTCTTC.

V is TRBV9 and J is TRBJ2-5; 7 nucleotides line up with TRBD2. This CDR3 comprises 14 residues. Germline loops: CDR1 SGDLS, CDR2 YYNGEE. After removal of 0 bases from V and 5 bases from J, the junction contained 4 bases not matched to a gene. The CDR3 reads CASSVAARGETQYF. CDR3 nucleotide sequence: TGTGCCAGCAGCGTAGCCGCGCGGGGGGAGACCCAGTACTTC.

This clone was seen a handful of times. The chain recombines TRBV21-1 with TRBJ1-5; the table's D call, TRBD1, has no DNA check behind it. TRBV21-1 is a documented pseudogene. The length of the CDR3 is 14 residues. CDR3 region: CASPTGDSNQPQHF. For the CDR3, the DNA is TGTGCCAGCCCAACAGGTGACAGCAATCAGCCCCAGCATTTT.

V is TRBV6-1 and J is TRBJ1-1, with D maybe TRBD1 (6 bases). The CDR3 runs 17 residues. The germline V gene has CDR1 MNHNS and CDR2 SASEGT. The V end lost 3 bases, the J end lost 3 bases, and 20 bases lay between the germline ends. The CDR3 region has the DNA TGTGCCAGCAGTGATCGGGGGGCTCTCCTCCTTCACACTGAAGCTTTCTTT. It translates to CASSDRGALLLHTEAFF.

The CDR3 nucleotides are TGTGCCAGCAGCACACAAGCGGGGAGCTCCTACAATGAGCAGTTCTTC. It is translated as CASSTQAGSSYNEQFF. The gene calls are TRBV9 and TRBJ2-1; the match to TRBD2 covers 7 bases. The CDR3 length is 16 residues. The germline V gene has CDR1 SGDLS and CDR2 YYNGEE. V lost 4 bases to trimming and J lost 0 bases; unmatched junction nucleotides: 7. Drawing the rest from reference TRBV9 and TRBJ2-1, the complete variable domain is DSGVTQTPKHLITATGQRVTLRCSPRSGDLSVYWYQQSLDQGLQFLIQYYNGEERAKGNILERFSAQQFPDLHSELNLSSLELGDSALYFCASSTQAGSSYNEQFFGPGTRLTVL.

In its sample, this clone was seen once. The chain couples TRBV5-6 to TRBJ2-3; D call uncertain. V dropped 2 bases and J dropped 0 bases, with 7 bases sitting between them. Germline V gene lookup returns CDR1 SGHDT and CDR2 YYEEEE. The CDR3 is 14 residues long. This CDR3 reads CASSFRGSTDTQYF. DNA of the CDR3: TGTGCCAGCAGCTTCCGAGGTAGCACAGATACGCAGTATTTT.

This chain joins TRBV21-1 and TRBJ1-1; TRBD1 reflects the table's D call only, with no check against the DNA. TRBV21-1 is noted as a pseudogene. CDR3 length: 13 amino acids. In nucleotides, the CDR3 is TGTGCCAGCAGGTTTTCAGGTAACACTGAAGCTTTCTTT. Translation: CASRFSGNTEAFF.

The V and J genes are TRBV18 and TRBJ1-4; D might be TRBD1 (6 bases). The CDR3 consists of 14 residues. Trimming removed 3 bases at V and 6 bases at J, with 11 bases between. Germline CDR1 KGHSH, CDR2 LQKENI. CDR3 nucleotides: TGTGCCAGCTCACCCGACAGGCCCTATGAAAAACTGTTTTTT. Amino acids: CASSPDRPYEKLFF. Supplemented by reference TRBV18 and TRBJ1-4, the full variable domain reads NAGVMQNPRHLVRRRGQEARLRCSPMKGHSHVYWYRQLPEEGLKFMVYLQKENIIDESGMPKERFSAEFPKEGPSILRIQQVVRGDSAAYFCASSPDRPYEKLFFGSGTQLSVL.

The chain joins TRBV2 to TRBJ2-7, with TRBD2 matching 8 bases. The germline gives CDR1 SNHLY, CDR2 FYNNEI. V lost 2 bases to trimming and J lost 5 bases; unmatched junction nucleotides: 8. The CDR3 runs to 15 residues. For the CDR3, the DNA is TGTGCCAGCAGTGAACAGAGCGGGAGTATCAACGAGCAGTACTTC. Translated, it gives CASSEQSGSINEQYF.

V usage is TRBV6-6 and J usage is TRBJ1-5; 8 bases match TRBD1. CDR1 is MNHNY and CDR2 is SVGAGI in the germline V gene (reference sequence). The CDR3 is made up of 14 amino acids. V was pared by 5 bases and J by 4 bases, with 4 bases of the junction left unmatched. CDR3 bases: TGTGCCAGCAGTGCGGACAGGGCTAATCAGCCCCAGCATTTT. Translation gives CASSADRANQPQHF.

Comment on this clone: The sample has other DNA sequences that encode this CDR3 too. The genes are TRBV5-1 and TRBJ2-7, with D unclear. The length of the CDR3 is 12 residues. V lost 3 bases, J lost 0 bases, and 4 bases lay in between. The germline CDR1 and CDR2 sequences are SGHRS and YFSETQ. DNA for the CDR3: TGCGCCAGCAGCTCTTCCTCCTACGAGCAGTACTTC. This gives the protein CASSSSSYEQYF.

CDR3 region: CASSEGRANNEQFF. CDR3 coding DNA: TGCGCCAGCTCCGAGGGGAGGGCCAACAATGAGCAGTTCTTC. The chain is built from TRBV5-1 and TRBJ2-1; 7 bases fit TRBD2. This CDR3 is built from 14 residues. The germline V gene has CDR1 SGHRS and CDR2 YFSETQ. Trimming at V came to 7 bases and at J to 5 bases, leaving 9 bases not matched to a gene.

The J gene is TRBJ1-2, the V gene TRBV29-1, with D possibly being TRBD1 (5 bases). This CDR3 has 14 residues. The V end lost 0 bases, the J end lost 2 bases, and 10 bases lay between the germline ends. The germline gives CDR1 SQVTM, CDR2 ANQGSEA. DNA of the CDR3: TGCAGCGTTGAAGATCGTCCAGGGAACTATGGCTACACCTTC. It translates to CSVEDRPGNYGYTF. The variable domain in full, completed from reference TRBV29-1 and TRBJ1-2, reads SAVISQKPSRDICQRGTSLTIQCQVDSQVTMMFWYRQQPGQSLTLIATANQGSEATYESGFVIDKFPISRPNLTFSTLTVSNMSPEDSSIYLCSVEDRPGNYGYTFGSGTRLTVV.

This clone came up a few times. The rearrangement uses TRBV11-2 and TRBJ1-6, with D possibly TRBD1 on 6 matching bases. This CDR3 is 14 amino acids long. V was shortened by 4 bases and J by 9 bases, with 13 bases between the two germline ends. The germline gives CDR1 SGHAT, CDR2 FQNNGV. The DNA for the CDR3 is TGTGCCAGCAGCTACACAGGGCTAGGTTCACCCCTCCACTTT. Its protein product is CASSYTGLGSPLHF.

The rearrangement uses TRBV7-9 and TRBJ2-5; D is possibly TRBD1 (6 bases). The DNA end is more similar to TRBJ2-7, so the J call may be wrong. The CDR3 totals 12 residues. Germline V gives CDR1 SEHNR, CDR2 FQNEAQ (reference sequence). The CDR3 here is CASSGGRYEQYF. The CDR3 DNA is TGTGCCAGCAGCGGGGGCCGCTACGAGCAGTACTTC.